This TCR beta chain was captured by sequencing in a study of beta chain features in type 1 diabetes. Notes on the study in general: Shorter TCRB CDR3s, moderately but significantly so, marked every one of the four CD4+ subsets in Type 1 diabetes patients.

Reverse transcription of all isolated RNA meant that expressed TCRB transcripts were sequenced. TCRdb's table, derived via immunoSEQ multiplex PCR, lists solely in-frame clones and lacks some. The sample holds some 99,000 clones, approximately 39% seen once. With 4 bases removed from V and 2 bases from J, the gap between germline ends came to 12 bases. The CDR3 is 15 amino acids. CDR1 and CDR2 (germline): SGHDN, FVKESK. This clone was observed a handful of times. No antigen is known for it. The rearrangement joins TRBV14 to TRBJ2-1, with TRBD2 as a possible D gene (5 bases). The clonotype originates from a woman under 30 in good health. Sequenced sample: stem cell memory CD4+ T cells from blood. In DNA form, the CDR3 reads TGTGCCAGCAGCCCGCGGGTAGGCGCCTACAATGAGCAGTTCTTC. Translating gives CASSPRVGAYNEQFF.